The 5 T cell receptor beta chains below come from one sample, sequenced in a study of blood T cell repertoires in COVID-19. The table came from immunoSEQ multiplex PCR; TCRdb's copy has only in-frame clones and leaves some out. The sample shows around 300,000 clones, around nine tenths of them seen only once. The sequenced sample was peripheral blood. The receptors here all came from a woman aged 25 to 39 with COVID-19, enrolled during active disease.

The CDR3 loop is CASSPAGGLTDYGYTF. The DNA of the CDR3 is TGTGCCAGCAGTCCTGCCGGGGGGTTGACTGATTATGGCTACACCTTC. The chain combines TRBV28 with TRBJ1-2, with a tentative D call TRBD1 (5 bases). The germline CDR1 and CDR2 sequences are MDHEN and SYDVKM. V was cut by 5 bases and J by 5 bases, with 21 bases left in between. The CDR3 covers 16 residues.

This clone occurred once. The chain has TRBV7-2 and TRBJ2-2; 7 bases match TRBD2. J was trimmed by 4 bases and V by 5 bases; bases with no gene match: 4. In germline, CDR1 is SGHTA, CDR2 FQGNSA. This CDR3 region has 14 residues. The CDR3 coding sequence is TGTGCCAGCAGCCCTCGGGAGGCCACCGGGGAGCTGTTTTTT. It codes for CASSPREATGELFF.

This rearrangement joins TRBV24-1 to TRBJ2-2; D might be TRBD1 (6 bases). V shed 5 bases and J shed 5 bases, with 11 bases lying between them. The CDR3 extends over 14 amino acids. In germline, CDR1 is KGHDR, CDR2 SFDVKD. The CDR3 DNA reads as TGTGCCACCAGTGGGACAGAGCGGACCGGGGAGCTGTTTTTT. It is translated as CATSGTERTGELFF.

The V and J genes are TRBV6-2 or TRBV6-3 and TRBJ1-5; D is undetermined. The germline gives CDR1 MNHEY, CDR2 SVGEGT. This CDR3 has 16 amino acids. Deletions cut 4 bases from V and 2 bases from J, with 15 bases between. Here the CDR3 reads CASSSLRGRGNQPQHF. CDR3 coding DNA: TGTGCCAGCAGTTCGCTACGAGGGAGAGGCAATCAGCCCCAGCATTTT.

This sequence joins TRBV19 and TRBJ1-5; the match to TRBD1 covers 8 bases. CDR1 and CDR2 (germline): LNHDA, SQIVND (reference sequence). The junction had 6 bases not matched to a gene; V was cut back by 4 bases and J by 7 bases. The CDR3 is 14 residues long. The CDR3 sequence: CASSTTGGRQPQHF. For the CDR3, the DNA is TGTGCCAGTAGTACCACAGGGGGACGGCAGCCCCAGCATTTT.